This TCR beta chain was documented in a study of identical twins. The donor group consisted entirely of healthy Caucasians. A template switching step contributed a universal primer site, while unique molecular identifiers were present in the cDNA. TCRdb used MiXCR to reprocess the 5' RACE reads, holding one entry per CDR3 protein. The sample has roughly 690,000 distinct CDR3 sequences, roughly 6% seen once; the top ten hold around 1.9%. Ten or more counts support this clonotype. The antigen is undetermined. The study, taken as a whole, reports: Out-of-frame alpha sequences that twins shared showed excess low generation probability. Twins' surplus sharing was weaker for beta out-of-frame sequences.

The germline CDR1 and CDR2 sequences are MNHEY and SVGAGI. The CDR3 runs 12 residues. Trimming stripped 0 bases from V and 8 bases from J, with 7 bases between. The receptor was derived from a man younger than 35 in good health. The chain uses TRBV6-5 and TRBJ1-2; D may be TRBD1 (5 bases). The sequenced sample was naive T cells sorted from blood. CDR3 amino acids: CASSYSPGGYTF. CDR3 sequence (DNA): TGTGCCAGCAGTTACTCGCCAGGGGGCTACACCTTC.